What follows are 4 T cell receptor beta chains derived from one specimen sequenced in a study of blood T cell repertoires in COVID-19. Generated by immunoSEQ multiplex PCR, the TCRdb table keeps only in-frame clones and is missing some. The repertoire includes 95,000 to 150,000 clones, roughly 77% of them detected once, and around 16% sits in the top ten. Sample: peripheral blood. Receptors were obtained from a man aged 55-75 years with active or convalescent COVID-19.

The CDR3 reads CATSRDINNEQFF. CDR3 sequence (DNA): TGTGCCACCAGCAGAGATATTAACAATGAGCAGTTCTTC. The gene calls are TRBV15 and TRBJ2-1, with D unresolved. The V gene lost 0 bases and the J gene lost 5 bases, with 5 bases spanning the gap. Germline CDR1 LNHNV, CDR2 YYDKDF (reference sequence). The CDR3 has 13 residues.

The rearrangement links TRBV4-1 to TRBJ1-4; a possible D gene is TRBD1 (5 bases). CDR1 is MGHRA, CDR2 YSYEKL, per germline. The CDR3 runs to 19 residues. Trimming shortened V by 5 bases and J by 3 bases, and 25 bases separated the two germline ends. The CDR3 protein is CASSGKITGPSGANEKLFF. The CDR3 DNA reads as TGCGCCAGCAGCGGGAAGATAACGGGCCCCTCGGGGGCTAATGAAAAACTGTTTTTT.

The CDR3 spells CASSRLAGQETQYF. Here the CDR3 DNA reads TGTGCCAGCAGTCGGCTAGCGGGGCAAGAGACCCAGTACTTC. This chain uses TRBV3-1 (or the pseudogene TRBV3-2) with TRBJ2-5; 9 bases match TRBD2. This CDR3 has 14 residues. V shed 6 bases and J 2 bases; nucleotides not matched to a gene: 4. Looked up from germline, CDR1 is LGHDT and CDR2 is YNNKEL (reference sequence).

The chain is built from TRBV5-1 and TRBJ1-1, with D possibly TRBD1 on 6 matching bases. Between the trimmed V and J ends, which lost 4 bases and 4 bases, there was a span of 17 bases. Per germline, CDR1 SGHRS and CDR2 YFSETQ. The CDR3 contains 15 residues. The CDR3, as DNA: TGCGCCAGCAGCCTACGACAGGCAATGACCACTGAAGCTTTCTTT. Translation gives CASSLRQAMTTEAFF.